These T cell receptor beta chains were read from a single sample in a study of memory CD4+ T cells and cytomegalovirus serostatus. This table comes from immunoSEQ multiplex PCR, and its TCRdb copy is limited to in-frame clones, with some not included. The profile shows around 53,000 clones, over 60% of them singletons. The sample consisted of memory CD4+ T cells from blood. The receptors were gathered from an adult in good health and CMV-seropositive. Both conserved end residues are part of each CDR3. The order of the fields is CDR3 length, V gene, J gene, CDR3 protein.

CDR3 length: 17; V gene: TRBV11-2; J gene: TRBJ2-1; CDR3 protein: CASSLDRGGRSYNEQFF
CDR3 length: 13; V gene: TRBV7-9; J gene: TRBJ1-1; CDR3 protein: CASSLEGPGEAFF
CDR3 length: 15; V gene: TRBV7-2; J gene: TRBJ2-7; CDR3 protein: CASSLAAADGYEQYF
CDR3 length: 12; V gene: TRBV6-6; J gene: TRBJ1-6; CDR3 protein: CASSTYNSPLHF
CDR3 length: 14; V gene: TRBV4-3; J gene: TRBJ1-2; CDR3 protein: CASSPDRVNYGYTF
CDR3 length: 14; V gene: TRBV7-2; J gene: TRBJ1-1; CDR3 protein: CASSLSYMNTEAFF
CDR3 length: 14; V gene: TRBV18; J gene: TRBJ2-5; CDR3 protein: CASSPPLPQETQYF
CDR3 length: 16; V gene: TRBV4-3; J gene: TRBJ2-2; CDR3 protein: CASSRIGSLWPGELFF
CDR3 length: 15; V gene: TRBV21-1; J gene: TRBJ1-2; CDR3 protein: CASRTRGVSTQGYTF
CDR3 length: 15; V gene: TRBV10-3; J gene: TRBJ1-1; CDR3 protein: CAISEWGPLNTEAFF
CDR3 length: 12; V gene: TRBV30; J gene: TRBJ1-2; CDR3 protein: CAWSRENYGYTF
CDR3 length: 15; V gene: TRBV30; J gene: TRBJ2-1; CDR3 protein: CAWRLTGGSYNEQFF
CDR3 length: 15; V gene: TRBV6-1; J gene: TRBJ1-5; CDR3 protein: CASILAGGNNQPQHF
CDR3 length: 14; V gene: TRBV2; J gene: TRBJ2-7; CDR3 protein: CASLSGYSSYEQYF
CDR3 length: 12; V gene: TRBV18; J gene: TRBJ2-1; CDR3 protein: CASSPRDRNLFF
CDR3 length: 15; V gene: TRBV6-5; J gene: TRBJ2-1; CDR3 protein: CASSFRQGYRNEQFF
CDR3 length: 11; V gene: TRBV18; J gene: TRBJ1-3; CDR3 protein: CASSPGNTIYF
CDR3 length: 12; V gene: TRBV2; J gene: TRBJ2-1; CDR3 protein: CASSFGGNEQFF
CDR3 length: 14; V gene: TRBV9; J gene: TRBJ1-2; CDR3 protein: CASRGGLIDYGYTF
CDR3 length: 15; V gene: TRBV7-2; J gene: TRBJ1-4; CDR3 protein: CASSLAPGGDEKLFF
CDR3 length: 16; V gene: TRBV2; J gene: TRBJ1-1; CDR3 protein: CASSGSVGRMNTEAFF
CDR3 length: 16; V gene: TRBV5-6; J gene: TRBJ2-3; CDR3 protein: CASSSLKWRGTDTQYF
CDR3 length: 14; V gene: TRBV18; J gene: TRBJ2-7; CDR3 protein: CASSPPRNNYEQYF
CDR3 length: 14; V gene: TRBV30; J gene: TRBJ2-1; CDR3 protein: CAWSSSGRRNEQFF
CDR3 length: 14; V gene: TRBV18; J gene: TRBJ1-6; CDR3 protein: CASSPRQGDSPLHF
CDR3 length: 10; V gene: TRBV29-1; J gene: TRBJ2-3; CDR3 protein: CSVSEDTQYF
CDR3 length: 12; V gene: TRBV14; J gene: TRBJ1-2; CDR3 protein: CASSPGEHGYTF
CDR3 length: 14; V gene: TRBV5-1; J gene: TRBJ2-2; CDR3 protein: CASSETGFTGELFF
CDR3 length: 14; V gene: TRBV6-5; J gene: TRBJ1-1; CDR3 protein: CASSRTTGPTEAFF
CDR3 length: 15; V gene: TRBV5-1; J gene: TRBJ1-6; CDR3 protein: CASSLKETYNSPLHF
CDR3 length: 16; V gene: TRBV5-1; J gene: TRBJ2-6; CDR3 protein: CASSLVGSSGANVLTF
CDR3 length: 13; V gene: TRBV30; J gene: TRBJ1-1; CDR3 protein: CAWRGQLGTEAFF
CDR3 length: 16; V gene: TRBV2; J gene: TRBJ1-2; CDR3 protein: CASSEGTDRDNYGYTF
CDR3 length: 12; V gene: TRBV7-2; J gene: TRBJ1-6; CDR3 protein: CASSRANSPLHF
CDR3 length: 16; V gene: TRBV30; J gene: TRBJ1-2; CDR3 protein: CAWSVSLGTDFIGYTF
CDR3 length: 13; V gene: TRBV4-2; J gene: TRBJ2-1; CDR3 protein: CASANPPYNEQFF
CDR3 length: 15; V gene: TRBV30; J gene: TRBJ1-5; CDR3 protein: CAWSQGLLSNQPQHF
CDR3 length: 11; V gene: TRBV6-5; J gene: TRBJ1-2; CDR3 protein: CASRGDYGYTF
CDR3 length: 16; V gene: TRBV6-1; J gene: TRBJ1-1; CDR3 protein: CASSENVLVRGTEAFF
CDR3 length: 13; V gene: TRBV30; J gene: TRBJ1-5; CDR3 protein: CAWSVMEYQPQHF
CDR3 length: 14; V gene: TRBV19; J gene: TRBJ1-5; CDR3 protein: CASRQQHDNQPQHF
CDR3 length: 13; V gene: TRBV2; J gene: TRBJ2-5; CDR3 protein: CASTGRLQETQYF
CDR3 length: 13; V gene: TRBV19; J gene: TRBJ1-1; CDR3 protein: CASSKRGITEAFF
CDR3 length: 16; V gene: TRBV2; J gene: TRBJ2-2; CDR3 protein: CASTKQAGTNTGELFF
CDR3 length: 13; V gene: TRBV28; J gene: TRBJ2-2; CDR3 protein: CASSYTRMGELFF
CDR3 length: 15; V gene: TRBV11-2; J gene: TRBJ1-4; CDR3 protein: CASSWTGTGVEKLFF
CDR3 length: 14; V gene: TRBV6-5; J gene: TRBJ1-4; CDR3 protein: CASSGTGENEKLFF
CDR3 length: 15; V gene: TRBV7-2; J gene: TRBJ2-7; CDR3 protein: CASSTPGRLPYEQYF
CDR3 length: 14; V gene: TRBV7-8; J gene: TRBJ1-5; CDR3 protein: CASSFQGGNQPQHF
CDR3 length: 15; V gene: TRBV28; J gene: TRBJ2-1; CDR3 protein: CATLAGGSSYNEQFF
CDR3 length: 14; V gene: TRBV4-2; J gene: TRBJ1-2; CDR3 protein: CASSQGGDYYGYTF
CDR3 length: 13; V gene: TRBV5-1; J gene: TRBJ2-7; CDR3 protein: CASRLTGSLEQYF
CDR3 length: 15; V gene: TRBV30; J gene: TRBJ2-1; CDR3 protein: CAWSPLAGSYNEQFF
CDR3 length: 14; V gene: TRBV9; J gene: TRBJ2-1; CDR3 protein: CASSPPAGRDEQFF
CDR3 length: 14; V gene: TRBV28; J gene: TRBJ2-4; CDR3 protein: CASRYGQAAHIQYF
CDR3 length: 14; V gene: TRBV7-8; J gene: TRBJ2-5; CDR3 protein: CASSLDATVETQYF
CDR3 length: 11; V gene: TRBV10-3; J gene: TRBJ2-3; CDR3 protein: CAIGVTDTQYF